This T cell receptor (beta chain) was captured in a study of naive and memory T cell subsets. Germline loops: CDR1 MGHRA, CDR2 YSYEKL. V was clipped by 0 bases and J by 9 bases; unmatched bases: 11. The CDR3 has 18 residues. The SP2 primer and nested alpha and beta constant region primers amplified ligated cDNA in four rounds. For blood and skin samples, reverse transcription used TCR alpha and beta constant primers. TCRdb passed the 5' RACE reads through MiXCR, listing each CDR3 protein once. The table includes tens of thousands of distinct CDR3 sequences, 7.2% detected once. This clonotype was counted at least ten times. TCR cDNA received a 3' ligated oligonucleotide that carried a UMI. Whole-blood samples were 2 to 2.5 ml of peripheral blood from healthy adult volunteers.

The chain carries TRBV4-1 and TRBJ2-1, with 13 bases matching TRBD2. This TCR derives from a male donor in good health. DNA for the CDR3: TGCGCCAGCAGCCAAGAACCCCTGACTAGCGGGGGGTTCCGTGAGCAGTTCTTC. It encodes CASSQEPLTSGGFREQFF.